The rows below give T cell receptor beta chains drawn from one sample of a study of T cells in Graves' hyperthyroidism and ophthalmopathy. TCRdb fed the multiplex PCR reads into MiXCR, producing one record per CDR3 protein. The sample shows 350,000 to 400,000 distinct CDR3 sequences, over 15% of them seen only once. The sequencing sample was made of blood. These receptors all stem from a woman in her late teens or twenties with Graves' hyperthyroidism. CDR3s include the opening cysteine and the closing phenylalanine or tryptophan. The order of the fields is J gene, V gene, CDR3 protein.

TRBJ2-5 | TRBV15 | CATSREGGAETQYF
TRBJ2-3 | TRBV6-2/TRBV6-3 | CASSYRLAGVSGTDTQYF
TRBJ1-5 | TRBV6-1 | CASSKGSWSNQPQHF
TRBJ1-2 | TRBV6-5 | CASSYRAAGGYGYTF
TRBJ1-2 | TRBV6-1 | CASTWWGSNYGYTF
TRBJ1-5 | TRBV4-1 | CASSQESANQPQHF
TRBJ1-1 | TRBV12-3/TRBV12-4 | CASRRTGGYTEAFF
TRBJ1-6 | TRBV15 | CATSRDYPGYNSPLHF
TRBJ1-2 | TRBV2 | CASKSPGQSYGYTF
TRBJ2-2 | TRBV12-3/TRBV12-4 | CASSLGALGSGELFF
TRBJ2-5 | TRBV6-1 | CASSEQLAGVGETQYF
TRBJ2-7 | TRBV5-1 | CASSLGGASSYEQYF
TRBJ1-2 | TRBV7-8 | CASSTHRVRIPYGYTF
TRBJ1-1 | TRBV30 | CAWSVWGLGGRTEAFF
TRBJ1-1 | TRBV6-5 | CASSSVGDTEAFF
TRBJ1-5 | TRBV5-1 | CASSLHGNSNQPQHF
TRBJ2-7 | TRBV9 | CASSHGQSSYEQYF
TRBJ2-7 | TRBV4-2 | CASSHPTGVNSYEQYF